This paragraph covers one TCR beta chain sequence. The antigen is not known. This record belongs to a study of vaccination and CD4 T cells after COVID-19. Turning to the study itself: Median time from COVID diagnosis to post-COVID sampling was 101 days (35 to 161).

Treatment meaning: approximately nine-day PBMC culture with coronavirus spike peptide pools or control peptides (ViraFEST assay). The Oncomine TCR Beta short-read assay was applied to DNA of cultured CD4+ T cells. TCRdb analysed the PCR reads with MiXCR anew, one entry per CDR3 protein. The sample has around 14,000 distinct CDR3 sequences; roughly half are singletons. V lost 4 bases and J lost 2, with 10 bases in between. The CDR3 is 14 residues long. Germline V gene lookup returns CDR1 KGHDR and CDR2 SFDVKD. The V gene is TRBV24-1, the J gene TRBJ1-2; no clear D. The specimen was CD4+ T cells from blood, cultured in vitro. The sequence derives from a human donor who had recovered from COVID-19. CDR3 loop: CATSDPGRNYGYTF. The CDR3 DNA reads TGTGCCACCAGTGACCCGGGTCGGAACTATGGCTACACCTTC.